The 12 T cell receptor beta chains below were found in one sample sequenced in a study of technical replicates of blood from several donors. Assay used: immunoSEQ multiplex PCR; TCRdb lists only in-frame clones, some missing. The profile shows tens of thousands of clones, roughly 98% of them singletons. Input material: T cells isolated from PBMCs. The receptors were sampled from a human donor in good health.

This chain connects TRBV7-2 to TRBJ2-7, with D tentatively TRBD2 (6 bases). The CDR3 is made up of 14 amino acids. Trimming stripped 5 bases from V and 6 bases from J, with 17 bases between. CDR1 is SGHTA and CDR2 is FQGNSA in the germline V gene. The CDR3 DNA follows: TGTGCCAGCAGCCCCCGACGACTAGTTGGCGAGCAGTACTTC. Protein product: CASSPRRLVGEQYF.

V is TRBV10-1 and J is TRBJ1-5; tentative D call: TRBD1 (5 bases). V dropped 8 bases and J dropped 7 bases, with 15 bases sitting between them. Germline lookup yields CDR1 WNHNN and CDR2 SYGVQD (reference sequence). The CDR3 loop spans 13 amino acids. Here the CDR3 reads CASPESGGQPQHF. The CDR3 region has the DNA TGCGCCAGCCCCGAATCCGGGGGACAGCCCCAGCATTTT.

The count of this clone is one. The chain carries TRBV2 and TRBJ2-7, with D possibly TRBD2 on 6 matching bases. V lost 7 bases to trimming and J lost 5 bases, with 12 bases between them. The CDR3 is 12 amino acids. CDR1 and CDR2 from the germline V gene are SNHLY and FYNNEI. The CDR3 DNA reads TGTGCCAGCATTCGTAGCGGCGACGAGCAGTACTTC. This codes for CASIRSGDEQYF.

The chain has TRBV30 and TRBJ1-2, with D possibly being TRBD1 (5 bases). V was trimmed by 4 bases and J by 2 bases, leaving 8 bases between them. The CDR3 contains 12 residues. CDR1 is GTSNPN, CDR2 SVGIG, per germline (reference sequence). Here the CDR3 reads CAWIRQNYGYTF. The CDR3 nucleotides are TGTGCCTGGATAAGACAGAACTATGGCTACACCTTC.

The rearrangement links TRBV5-1 to TRBJ2-1, with D perhaps TRBD1 (6 bases). Germline CDR1 SGHRS, CDR2 YFSETQ. V gave up 7 bases and J gave up 5 bases, with 13 bases separating them. CDR3 length equals 13 residues. The CDR3 protein is CASGTGSHNEQFF. The CDR3 DNA follows: TGCGCCAGCGGTACAGGGTCCCACAATGAGCAGTTCTTC.

The chain couples TRBV4-1 to TRBJ1-1; D unclear. V lost 2 bases, J lost 0 bases, and 13 bases lay in between. Germline values: CDR1 MGHRA, CDR2 YSYEKL. The CDR3 extends over 16 amino acids. Here the CDR3 DNA reads TGCGCCAGCAGCCAAAGCGGGAGGGATATGAACACTGAAGCTTTCTTT. As protein: CASSQSGRDMNTEAFF.

This clone was found once. The chain combines TRBV28 with TRBJ2-7; D is unclear. This CDR3 spans 15 amino acids. V was shortened by 1 base and J by 6 bases, with 16 bases between the two germline ends. Germline V CDR1 and CDR2: MDHEN, SYDVKM. The CDR3 sequence: CASSLSHKTGLEQYF. Written as DNA, the CDR3 is TGTGCCAGCAGTTTATCCCACAAGACTGGCCTCGAGCAGTACTTC.

V gene TRBV28 combines with J gene TRBJ2-7, with 8 bases matching TRBD1. CDR3 length equals 15 residues. Germline CDR1 is MDHEN and CDR2 is SYDVKM. With V trimmed by 2 bases and J by 1 base, 4 bases remained unmatched. The chain's CDR3 is CASSLAGTGSYEQYF. For the CDR3, the DNA is TGTGCCAGCAGTTTAGCGGGGACAGGATCCTACGAGCAGTACTTC.

The sample holds one count of this clone. The chain is built from TRBV27 and TRBJ1-4; D possibly corresponds to TRBD1 (6 bases). V lost 8 bases and J 4 bases, leaving 11 bases between the germline ends. CDR1 is MNHEY, CDR2 SMNVEV, per germline (reference sequence). The length of the CDR3 is 13 residues. CDR3 bases: TGTGCCAGCCGCGGACAGAATAATGAAAAACTGTTTTTT. Encoded protein: CASRGQNNEKLFF.

The chain has TRBV7-9 and TRBJ2-3, with D possibly TRBD2 on 6 matching bases. The CDR3 is made up of 15 amino acids. With 1 base removed from V and 5 bases from J, the gap between germline ends came to 13 bases. Germline V lookup: CDR1 SEHNR, CDR2 FQNEAQ (reference sequence). Here the CDR3 DNA reads TGTGCCAGCAGCTTAGGGTTTATGGGAGGAGATACGCAGTATTTT. This translates into CASSLGFMGGDTQYF.

Written as DNA, the CDR3 is TGTGCCAGCACCCCCCGGGCTAGCGGGGGGAAAGAGACCCAGTACTTC. It is translated as CASTPRASGGKETQYF. The gene calls are TRBV6-6 and TRBJ2-5, with 11 bases that match TRBD2. CDR1 is MNHNY, CDR2 SVGAGI, per germline (reference sequence). The CDR3 loop spans 16 amino acids. Losses at the gene ends were 7 bases for V and 3 bases for J; bases not matched to a gene: 10.

The CDR3 reads CASSPSPGGSGSTGELFF. The CDR3 DNA reads as TGTGCCAGCAGCCCTAGTCCGGGGGGATCCGGTAGCACCGGGGAGCTGTTTTTT. The chain links TRBV9 to TRBJ2-2, with 7 bases aligning to TRBD2. Trimming removed 4 bases from V and 4 bases from J; junction bases left unmatched: 16. The germline CDR1 and CDR2 sequences are SGDLS and YYNGEE. This CDR3 has 18 residues.